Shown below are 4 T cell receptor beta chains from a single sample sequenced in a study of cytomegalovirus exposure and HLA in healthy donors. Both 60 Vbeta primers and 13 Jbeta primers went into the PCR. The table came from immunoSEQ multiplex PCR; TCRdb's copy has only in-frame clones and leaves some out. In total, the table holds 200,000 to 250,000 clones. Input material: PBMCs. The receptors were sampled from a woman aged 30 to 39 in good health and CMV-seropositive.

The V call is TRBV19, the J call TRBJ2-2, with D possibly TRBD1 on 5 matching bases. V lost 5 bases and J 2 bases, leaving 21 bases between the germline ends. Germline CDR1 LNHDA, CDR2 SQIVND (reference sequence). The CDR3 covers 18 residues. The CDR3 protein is CASSFVGAAFSNTGELFF. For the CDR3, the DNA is TGTGCCAGTAGTTTCGTAGGGGCAGCCTTTTCTAACACCGGGGAGCTGTTTTTT.

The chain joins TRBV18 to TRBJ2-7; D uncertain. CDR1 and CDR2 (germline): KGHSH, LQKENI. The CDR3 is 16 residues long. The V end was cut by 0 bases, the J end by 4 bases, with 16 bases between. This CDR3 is CASSPPSAPIPYEQYF. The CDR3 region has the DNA TGTGCCAGCTCACCACCTAGTGCGCCAATCCCTTACGAGCAGTACTTC. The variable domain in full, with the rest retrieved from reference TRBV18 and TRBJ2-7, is NAGVMQNPRHLVRRRGQEARLRCSPMKGHSHVYWYRQLPEEGLKFMVYLQKENIIDESGMPKERFSAEFPKEGPSILRIQQVVRGDSAAYFCASSPPSAPIPYEQYFGPGTRLTVT.

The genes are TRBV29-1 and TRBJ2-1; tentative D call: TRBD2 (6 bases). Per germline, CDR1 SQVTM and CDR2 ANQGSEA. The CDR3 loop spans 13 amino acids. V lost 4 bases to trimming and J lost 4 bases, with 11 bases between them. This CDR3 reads CSVGGVRYNEQFF. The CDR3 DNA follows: TGCAGCGTTGGGGGGGTACGATACAATGAGCAGTTCTTC.

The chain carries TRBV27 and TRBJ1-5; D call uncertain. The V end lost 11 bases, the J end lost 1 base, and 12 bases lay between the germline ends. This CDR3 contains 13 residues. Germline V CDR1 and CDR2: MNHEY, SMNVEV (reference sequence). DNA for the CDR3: TGTGCCGTCGGGATCGTCAGCAATCAGCCCCAGCATTTT. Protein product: CAVGIVSNQPQHF.